These 24 T cell receptor beta chains came from one sample sequenced in a study of early T cells in non-severe SARS-CoV-2 infection. One entry per CDR3 protein results from TCRdb running MiXCR on the 5' RACE reads. The profile shows more than 65,000 distinct CDR3 sequences, 9.5% to 15% of them singletons. The specimen was whole blood, collected at baseline. These TCRs come from an adult who was a healthcare worker with PCR-confirmed SARS-CoV-2 infection or an uninfected control (not recorded which).

A few counts support this clonotype. The rearrangement uses TRBV29-1 and TRBJ1-2; 8 bases agree with TRBD1. CDR1 and CDR2 from the germline V gene are SQVTM and ANQGSEA. This CDR3 spans 14 amino acids. V was clipped by 1 base and J by 6 bases; unmatched bases: 7. The CDR3 loop is CSVEAPDRANGYTF. The CDR3 nucleotides are TGCAGCGTTGAAGCGCCGGACAGGGCTAATGGCTACACCTTC.

This chain links TRBV29-1 with TRBJ2-5; possibly TRBD2 for D (6 bases). Germline V gives CDR1 SQVTM, CDR2 ANQGSEA. V lost 4 bases to trimming and J lost 1 base, with 7 bases between them. This CDR3 has 12 residues. The CDR3 bases are TGCAGCGTTGTGGGACTCCAAGAGACCCAGTACTTC. Its protein product is CSVVGLQETQYF.

This clonotype was recorded a few times. The J gene is TRBJ2-5, the V gene TRBV7-2; 11 bases map to TRBD2. CDR1 is SGHTA and CDR2 is FQGNSA in the germline V gene. CDR3 length: 16 residues. V lost 4 bases to trimming and J lost 4 bases; unmatched junction nucleotides: 8. The CDR3 DNA reads TGTGCCAGCAGCTCCGGTAGCGGGGGGGCCAGAGAGACCCAGTACTTC. It is translated as CASSSGSGGARETQYF.

This chain links TRBV5-1 with TRBJ1-1, with 8 bases fitting TRBD1. CDR1 and CDR2 (germline): SGHRS, YFSETQ. The CDR3 is made up of 17 amino acids. Trimming took 4 bases from V and 4 from J; bases not matched to a gene: 15. CDR3 sequence (DNA): TGCGCCAGCAGCCCGCGACGTCAGGGGGCGGCTGGCACTGAAGCTTTCTTT. It codes for CASSPRRQGAAGTEAFF.

Concerning this clonotype itself: Without the conserved terminal phenylalanine or tryptophan, this CDR3 likely stems from a read error. The chain joins TRBV2 to TRBJ1-6; perhaps TRBD1 as D (6 bases). Trimming cost V 6 bases and J 3 bases, with 15 bases left between them. CDR3 size: 16 residues. Germline lookup yields CDR1 SNHLY and CDR2 FYNNEI. The CDR3 nucleotides are TGTGCCAGCAGGGGAACAGGGAATATCTATAATTCACCCCTCCACTTA. It encodes CASRGTGNIYNSPLHL.

This clonotype has at least ten counts. The chain employs TRBV28 and TRBJ1-1, with 7 bases identical to TRBD1. Germline CDR1 reads MDHEN; CDR2 reads SYDVKM. The ends lost 5 bases at V and 1 base at J; junction bases unmatched: 7. The CDR3 sequence is 15 residues long. CDR3 protein: CASSRTGTANTEAFF. The CDR3 DNA is TGTGCCAGCAGTCGCACCGGGACAGCGAACACTGAAGCTTTCTTT.

V and J are TRBV9 and TRBJ1-6; D not certain. Germline CDR1 SGDLS, CDR2 YYNGEE. Trimming shortened V by 0 bases and J by 6 bases, and 7 bases separated the two germline ends. There are 14 residues in the CDR3. In DNA, the CDR3 is TGTGCCAGCAGCGTAGCGAGCACTAATTCACCCCTCCACTTT. Amino acids: CASSVASTNSPLHF.

Only a few counts were recorded for this clonotype. The rearrangement uses TRBV27 and TRBJ1-1, with D perhaps TRBD1 (5 bases). CDR1 and CDR2 (germline): MNHEY, SMNVEV (reference sequence). Between the trimmed V and J ends, which lost 1 base and 7 bases, there was a span of 13 bases. The CDR3 consists of 14 residues. The chain's CDR3 is CASSLWGRAVEAFF. The CDR3 DNA is TGTGCCAGCAGTTTATGGGGCAGGGCGGTTGAAGCTTTCTTT.

This clonotype has a handful of counts. The chain combines TRBV27 with TRBJ2-7; 8 bases are a match to TRBD2. V shed 4 bases and J 4 bases; nucleotides not matched to a gene: 9. Germline-derived CDR1 and CDR2 are MNHEY and SMNVEV (reference sequence). This CDR3 contains 15 residues. Written as DNA, the CDR3 is TGTGCCAGCAGTTCCCTCCAGCGGGGGATTTACGAGCAGTACTTC. Translation gives CASSSLQRGIYEQYF.

This clonotype has at least ten counts. The gene calls are TRBV7-9 and TRBJ1-1, with TRBD1 as a possible D gene (6 bases). CDR3 length: 14 residues. CDR1 is SEHNR and CDR2 is FQNEAQ in the germline V gene (reference sequence). V shed 3 bases and J shed 2 bases, with 10 bases lying between them. For the CDR3, the DNA is TGTGCCAGCAGCTTGCAGGGGAGCAACACTGAAGCTTTCTTT. Amino acids: CASSLQGSNTEAFF.

V is TRBV18 and J is TRBJ2-7; tentatively, D is TRBD2 (5 bases). The germline gives CDR1 KGHSH, CDR2 LQKENI. With 2 bases removed from V and 3 bases from J, the gap between germline ends came to 14 bases. The CDR3 length is 15 residues. The CDR3 nucleotides read TGTGCCAGCTCACCAGCTTCCGCAGGAGGCTACGAGCAGTACTTC. This sequence encodes CASSPASAGGYEQYF. Full variable domain (missing parts from reference TRBV18 and TRBJ2-7): NAGVMQNPRHLVRRRGQEARLRCSPMKGHSHVYWYRQLPEEGLKFMVYLQKENIIDESGMPKERFSAEFPKEGPSILRIQQVVRGDSAAYFCASSPASAGGYEQYFGPGTRLTVT.

This clonotype occurred many times. V and J are TRBV4-1 and TRBJ1-2; D call uncertain. Trimming shortened V by 3 bases and J by 5 bases, and 16 bases separated the two germline ends. CDR3 length equals 15 residues. Germline V gene data show CDR1 as MGHRA and CDR2 as YSYEKL. CDR3: CASSQGRMAAYGYTF. CDR3 nucleotides: TGCGCCAGCAGCCAGGGCAGGATGGCGGCTTATGGCTACACCTTC.

This clonotype was counted at least ten times. The chain links TRBV6-2 or TRBV6-3 to TRBJ2-5, with unresolved D. Germline loops: CDR1 MNHEY, CDR2 SVGEGT. CDR3 length equals 13 residues. V dropped 2 bases and J dropped 1 base, with 5 bases sitting between them. DNA for the CDR3: TGTGCCAGCAGTTACGAAATCCAAGAGACCCAGTACTTC. Amino acid sequence: CASSYEIQETQYF.

This clonotype was recorded only once. The J gene is TRBJ2-3, the V gene TRBV2, with D perhaps given as TRBD1 or TRBD2 (5 bases each). Trimming removed 5 bases from V and 4 bases from J, with 13 bases in between. Germline CDR1 and CDR2: SNHLY and FYNNEI. The CDR3 contains 14 residues. DNA of the CDR3: TGTGCCAGCAGTTACGGGGCGAGCGCAGATACGCAGTATTTT. As protein: CASSYGASADTQYF.

The chain uses TRBV15 and TRBJ2-5, with a weak D call TRBD1 (5 bases). V was clipped by 2 bases and J by 2 bases, with 9 bases between them. Looked up from germline, CDR1 is LNHNV and CDR2 is YYDKDF (reference sequence). The CDR3 loop spans 14 amino acids. CDR3 nucleotide sequence: TGTGCCACCAGCAGACAGGGATTTCAAGAGACCCAGTACTTC. Amino acids: CATSRQGFQETQYF.

This clonotype was detected many times. The rearrangement links TRBV4-2 to TRBJ1-1; perhaps TRBD1 as D (5 bases). CDR3 length: 14 residues. The V gene lost 0 bases and the J gene lost 5 bases, with 10 bases spanning the gap. Germline lookup yields CDR1 LGHNA and CDR2 YNFKEQ. The CDR3 is CASSQDLRGTEAFF. The CDR3 bases are TGTGCCAGCAGCCAAGATTTACGGGGGACTGAAGCTTTCTTT.

The chain couples TRBV27 to TRBJ2-7; a possible D gene is TRBD1 (5 bases). V was pared by 5 bases and J by 5 bases, with 16 bases between. Germline V gene lookup returns CDR1 MNHEY and CDR2 SMNVEV (reference sequence). The CDR3 is made up of 14 amino acids. This CDR3 reads CASSPQGETHEQYF. CDR3 DNA sequence: TGTGCCAGCAGTCCCCAGGGTGAGACCCACGAGCAGTACTTC.

The chain carries TRBV6-1 and TRBJ2-3, with no clear D. The CDR3 runs 11 residues. From germline, CDR1 is MNHNS and CDR2 SASEGT. V lost 4 bases and J lost 4, with 3 bases in between. CDR3 nucleotides: TGTGCCAGCAGTGTGTCAGATACGCAGTATTTT. Translated: CASSVSDTQYF.

This clonotype turned up a few times. V usage is TRBV3-1 and J usage is TRBJ1-1; D unclear. The germline V gene has CDR1 LGHDT and CDR2 YNNKEL (reference sequence). V was cut by 5 bases and J by 0 bases, with 16 bases left in between. This CDR3 spans 16 amino acids. CDR3: CASSYAGRSLNTEAFF. The CDR3 DNA sequence: TGTGCCAGCAGCTACGCTGGGAGGTCCTTGAACACTGAAGCTTTCTTT.

This chain connects TRBV5-4 to TRBJ2-3; 8 bases map to TRBD2. The CDR3 is 19 amino acids. Germline CDR1 is SGHNT and CDR2 is YYREEE (reference sequence). V shed 4 bases and J 5 bases; nucleotides not matched to a gene: 21. In DNA, the CDR3 is TGTGCCAGCAGCCCCGGTCTTGGGACCCAGCGGGGGTCCATAGATACGCAGTATTTT. It encodes CASSPGLGTQRGSIDTQYF.

There are a few counts of this clonotype. The V gene is TRBV20-1, the J gene TRBJ1-1; no definite D call. The CDR3 runs to 11 residues. Germline CDR1 and CDR2: DFQATT and SNEGSKA (reference sequence). The germline V and J ends were trimmed by 3 bases and 6 bases, with 8 bases remaining between them. The CDR3 loop reads CSASQAAEAFF. CDR3 coding DNA: TGCAGTGCTAGTCAGGCGGCTGAAGCTTTCTTT.

This clonotype was found a few times. J is TRBJ1-6 and V is TRBV7-8; D is possibly TRBD1 (6 bases). Trimming shortened V by 3 bases and J by 0 bases, and 12 bases separated the two germline ends. The CDR3 has 17 amino acids. Germline V gene lookup returns CDR1 SGHVS and CDR2 FQNEAQ. CDR3 coding DNA: TGTGCCAGCAGCTTCACCACAGGGAGCTCCTATAATTCACCCCTCCACTTT. Protein: CASSFTTGSSYNSPLHF. The entire variable domain, with the rest obtained from reference TRBV7-8 and TRBJ1-6, is as follows: GAGVSQSPRYKVAKRGQDVALRCDPISGHVSLFWYQQALGQGPEFLTYFQNEAQLDKSGLPSDRFFAERPEGSVSTLKIQRTQQEDSAVYLCASSFTTGSSYNSPLHFGNGTRLTVT.

This clonotype was counted between two and nine times. The CDR3 nucleotides are TGTGCCAGCAGTTTACGGGACCACGAGCAGTACTTC. It codes for CASSLRDHEQYF. The chain couples TRBV28 to TRBJ2-7; the D call may be TRBD1 or TRBD2 (5 bases each). CDR3 size: 12 residues. Trimming took off 2 bases at V and 5 bases at J, with 7 bases between the two ends. Germline V gene sequence: CDR1 MDHEN, CDR2 SYDVKM. The full variable domain, completed using reference TRBV28 and TRBJ2-7, is DVKVTQSSRYLVKRTGEKVFLECVQDMDHENMFWYRQDPGLGLRLIYFSYDVKMKEKGDIPEGYSVSREKKERFSLILESASTNQTSMYLCASSLRDHEQYFGPGTRLTVT.

This chain joins TRBV9 and TRBJ1-6; D is ambiguous. The V gene's germline CDR1 is SGDLS and CDR2 YYNGEE. The CDR3 is 15 residues long. V gave up 1 base and J gave up 3 bases, with 8 bases separating them. CDR3 in DNA: TGTGCCAGCAGCGTACAAGCCAGCTATAATTCACCCCTCCACTTT. Protein sequence: CASSVQASYNSPLHF. Variable domain in full (rest from reference TRBV9 and TRBJ1-6): DSGVTQTPKHLITATGQRVTLRCSPRSGDLSVYWYQQSLDQGLQFLIQYYNGEERAKGNILERFSAQQFPDLHSELNLSSLELGDSALYFCASSVQASYNSPLHFGNGTRLTVT.